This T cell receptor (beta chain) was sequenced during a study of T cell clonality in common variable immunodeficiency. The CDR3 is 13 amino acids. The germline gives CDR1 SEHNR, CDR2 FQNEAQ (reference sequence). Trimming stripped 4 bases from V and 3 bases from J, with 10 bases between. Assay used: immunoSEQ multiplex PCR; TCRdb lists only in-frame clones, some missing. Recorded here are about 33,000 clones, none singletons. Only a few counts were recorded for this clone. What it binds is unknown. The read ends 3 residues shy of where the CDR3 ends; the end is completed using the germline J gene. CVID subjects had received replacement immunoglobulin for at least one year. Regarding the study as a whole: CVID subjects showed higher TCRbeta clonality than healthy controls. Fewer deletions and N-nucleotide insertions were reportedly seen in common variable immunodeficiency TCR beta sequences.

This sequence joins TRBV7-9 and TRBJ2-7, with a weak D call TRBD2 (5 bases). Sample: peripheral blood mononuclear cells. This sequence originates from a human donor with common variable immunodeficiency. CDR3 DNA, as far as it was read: TGTGCCAGCAGCTCCGGACTGATCTACGAG. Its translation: CASSSGLIYE. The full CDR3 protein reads CASSSGLIYEQYF.